This T cell receptor beta chain was identified in a study of somatic mutations in cytotoxic T cells in rheumatoid arthritis (dated by TCRdb to about 2017). For the wider study: Some V beta antibody-stained T-cell populations were flow-sorted on a FACSAria II or Sony SH800 at nearly 100% purity, and sorted V beta1+ cells also underwent TCRB sequencing. The study asked whether expanded CD8+ T-cell clones in newly diagnosed, untreated rheumatoid arthritis carry somatic mutations, and used TCRB deep sequencing to characterize clonality. TCRB deep sequencing covered 65 to 80 patients with rheumatoid arthritis along with 20 healthy controls. Patient and control groups had essentially identical median ages. Broader findings and caveats from the paper: Several identical CD8+ TCRB sequences were found in both blood and synovial fluid, and in about an eighth of the roughly 60 patients the largest CD8+ clone exceeded 20% of CD8+ cells. CD8+ T-cell clonality did not differ significantly between rheumatoid arthritis patients and age-matched healthy controls. An increase of CD8+ clonality with age was seen in patients (Spearman r ~ 0.46) but not in healthy controls. The antigen targets of the expanded CD8+ clones were unknown, and absence from virus-specific databases did not rule out viral specificity.

The immunoSEQ assay was applied to genomic DNA for TCRB CDR3 sequencing. The published analysis was carried out like this. Only productive TCRB rearrangements were included in the analyses. A clone was defined by a unique TCRB CDR3 sequence, and clonality was computed as a productive clonality index based on Shannon entropy. Repertoire overlap for a pair of samples was computed from each clone's template counts relative to total templates per sample. A correlation with a Spearman r of around 0.6 was found between V-gene usage by flow cytometry and V-gene usage by TCRB sequencing. Imported from immuneACCESS, the table was reduced by TCRdb to in-frame sequences with V and J called. These copies leave out some clones; in studies compared against another copy, an unresolved V gene accounts for under half, and the cause of the remainder is not known. V, J and clone size reflect that table, while D and trimming were determined from the DNA. The table for this sample lists nearly 20,000 clones; 86% of them were counted only once. About 15% of the sample comes from the top ten.

On this clone: What antigen it recognizes has not been identified. One base away there is no much larger clone; base qualities are not given.

Healthy controls were 15 to 20 blood donors whose buffy coats were used, with a median age of roughly 55 years (range roughly 21-75) and 55% female. Flow cytometry confirmed the purity of CD4+ and CD8+ cells that had been isolated by positive magnetic bead selection on an AutoMACS. Peripheral blood mononuclear cells were obtained using density gradient separation with Ficoll-Paque PLUS. DNA from CD4-enriched, CD8-enriched or PBMC samples was extracted using Nucleospin Tissue or Tissue XS kits and then quantified on a Qubit 2.0 fluorometer. The sample consisted of CD8+ T cells sorted from blood. The receptor comes from a man in his forties in good health.

CDR3 sequence: CASSEGLAGVSGTDTQYF. The base sequence is TGTGCCAGCAGTGAAGGACTAGCGGGAGTATCTGGCACAGATACGCAGTATTTT. The chain is assembled from TRBV6-1 and TRBJ2-3, and TRBD2 aligns with 12 junction nucleotides. The germline V end is reduced by 1 base and the J end by 1 base; junction bases left unmatched: 6. From the cysteine up to the phenylalanine, the CDR3 has a length of 18 residues. Only the CDR3 portion is preserved as DNA: 54 bases, with reading frame beginning at the first base. The CDR1 and CDR2 encoded by the germline V gene are MNHNS and SASEGT.